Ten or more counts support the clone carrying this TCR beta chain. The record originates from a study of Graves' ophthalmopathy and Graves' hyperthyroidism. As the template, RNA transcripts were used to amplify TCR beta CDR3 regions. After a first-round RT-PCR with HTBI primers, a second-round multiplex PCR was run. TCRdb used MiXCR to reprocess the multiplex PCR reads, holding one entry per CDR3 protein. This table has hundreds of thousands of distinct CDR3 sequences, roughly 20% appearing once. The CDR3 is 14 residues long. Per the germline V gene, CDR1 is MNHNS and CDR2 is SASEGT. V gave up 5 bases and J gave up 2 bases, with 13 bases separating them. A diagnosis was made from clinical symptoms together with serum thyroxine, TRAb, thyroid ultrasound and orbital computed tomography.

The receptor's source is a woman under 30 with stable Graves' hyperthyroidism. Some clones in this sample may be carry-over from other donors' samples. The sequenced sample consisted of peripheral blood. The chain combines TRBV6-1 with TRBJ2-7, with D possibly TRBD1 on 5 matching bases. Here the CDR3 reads CASSRTTSTYEQYF. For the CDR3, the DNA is TGTGCCAGCAGTCGGACAACCTCTACCTACGAGCAGTACTTC.